The 16 T cell receptor beta chains below were found in one sample sequenced in a study of T cell responses to AZD1222 COVID-19 vaccine. The protocol was immunoSEQ multiplex PCR, while the TCRdb copy is restricted to in-frame clones and leaves out a portion. The sample holds 150,000 or so clones, 85% to 95% seen once. The source was peripheral blood, collected on day 0 of MenACWY control vaccination. These TCRs come from an adult in good health.

The chain has TRBV6-5 and TRBJ2-7, with 10 bases aligning to TRBD2. The germline gives CDR1 MNHEY, CDR2 SVGAGI. Trimming cost V 5 bases and J 0 bases; bases outside gene matches: 1. CDR3 length: 14 residues. For the CDR3, the DNA is TGTGCCAGCAGTCGGACTAGCGGCTCCTACGAGCAGTACTTC. Encoded protein: CASSRTSGSYEQYF.

This clone showed up just a few times. This chain links TRBV7-3 with TRBJ2-7, with 7 bases fitting TRBD1. V was pared by 2 bases and J by 4 bases, with 2 bases of the junction left unmatched. The CDR3 runs 13 residues. Germline CDR1 and CDR2: SGHTA and FQGTGA. The CDR3 DNA follows: TGTGCCAGCAGCTTAGGCAGGGGGTACGAGCAGTACTTC. Translation gives CASSLGRGYEQYF.

The sample holds one count of this clone. The gene calls are TRBV4-3 and TRBJ1-4; no clear D gene. Trimming shortened V by 2 bases and J by 8 bases, and 12 bases separated the two germline ends. The CDR3 runs 14 residues. From germline, CDR1 is LGHNA and CDR2 YSLEER. CDR3 DNA sequence: TGCGCCAGCAGCCAATCGGCGTCGCGGGAAAAACTGTTTTTT. Translation gives CASSQSASREKLFF.

V is TRBV21-1 and J is TRBJ1-6. TRBV21-1 is marked as a pseudogene. This CDR3 region has 12 residues. The CDR3 here is CASRKPGWPLHF. CDR3 nucleotide sequence: TGTGCCAGCCGTAAACCGGGTTGGCCCCTCCACTTT.

Only one count was recorded for this clone. The chain combines TRBV19 with TRBJ2-1, with D maybe TRBD1 (6 bases). This CDR3 has 12 residues. V dropped 6 bases and J dropped 4 bases, with 7 bases sitting between them. Germline lookup yields CDR1 LNHDA and CDR2 SQIVND (reference sequence). CDR3 bases: TGTGCCAGTAGACAGGGTTACAATGAGCAGTTCTTC. It encodes CASRQGYNEQFF.

This sequence joins TRBV9 and TRBJ2-1, with D perhaps TRBD1 (6 bases). Trimming removed 0 bases at V and 5 bases at J, with 9 bases between. The germline gives CDR1 SGDLS, CDR2 YYNGEE. The CDR3 totals 14 residues. CDR3 DNA sequence: TGTGCCAGCAGCGTAGGTGGGGGCAACAATGAGCAGTTCTTC. It codes for CASSVGGGNNEQFF.

The genes are TRBV6-5 and TRBJ1-2; D may be TRBD1 (6 bases). The CDR3 contains 14 residues. The ends were cut back, 4 bases at V and 7 bases at J, with 16 bases in the middle. Germline CDR1 is MNHEY and CDR2 is SVGAGI. The CDR3, as DNA: TGTGCCAGCAGTTCCAGGACAGACTCCCCTGGCTACACCTTC. This translates into CASSSRTDSPGYTF.

The rearrangement links TRBV7-2 to TRBJ1-2; D is uncertain. The CDR3 runs 16 residues. Germline V gives CDR1 SGHTA, CDR2 FQGNSA. Trimming left V 1 base short and J 6 bases short, with 18 bases between. CDR3 bases: TGTGCCAGCAGCTTAGATGGTCGGGTAGGGTGGAATGGCTACACCTTC. Its protein product is CASSLDGRVGWNGYTF.

V is TRBV6-5 and J is TRBJ2-1; the D gene is possibly TRBD2 (6 bases). The V gene's germline CDR1 is MNHEY and CDR2 SVGAGI. The CDR3 covers 13 residues. Between the trimmed V and J ends, which lost 3 bases and 5 bases, there was a span of 8 bases. CDR3 in DNA: TGTGCCAGCAGTTATAGCGGAAACAATGAGCAGTTCTTC. The encoded protein is CASSYSGNNEQFF.

The gene calls are TRBV5-6 and TRBJ2-7, with a possible D match to TRBD2 (5 bases). The V end was cut by 6 bases, the J end by 1 base, with 14 bases between. There are 14 residues in the CDR3. Germline V gives CDR1 SGHDT, CDR2 YYEEEE. The CDR3 here is CASTPGWESYEQYF. CDR3 bases: TGTGCCAGCACCCCGGGGTGGGAGTCCTACGAGCAGTACTTC.

The V gene is TRBV30, the J gene TRBJ1-1, with D unresolved. Trimming took off 3 bases at V and 1 base at J, with 12 bases between the two ends. This CDR3 is built from 14 residues. CDR1 and CDR2 (germline): GTSNPN, SVGIG (reference sequence). CDR3 in amino acids: CAWSPPRGNTEAFF. CDR3 coding DNA: TGTGCCTGGAGCCCGCCTCGGGGGAACACTGAAGCTTTCTTT.

V gene TRBV24-1 combines with J gene TRBJ1-4; D is undetermined. V dropped 2 bases and J dropped 8 bases, with 11 bases sitting between them. Germline loops: CDR1 KGHDR, CDR2 SFDVKD. CDR3 length equals 14 residues. The CDR3: CATSDSRQGEKLFF. The CDR3 DNA follows: TGTGCCACCAGTGATTCAAGGCAAGGGGAAAAACTGTTTTTT.

The chain links TRBV3-1 (or the pseudogene TRBV3-2) to TRBJ2-1; perhaps TRBD2 as D (5 bases). V shed 1 base and J shed 3 bases, with 16 bases lying between them. CDR3 length: 17 amino acids. The germline V gene encodes CDR1 LGHDT and CDR2 YNNKEL (reference sequence). The CDR3 region has the DNA TGTGCCAGCAGCCAAGTTCCGCGGGTGGGGTTCTACAATGAGCAGTTCTTC. Translated, it gives CASSQVPRVGFYNEQFF.

The gene calls are TRBV28 and TRBJ1-5, with 10 bases lining up with TRBD1. V trimming: 8 bases; J trimming: 6 bases; junction bases outside the gene matches: 10. The CDR3 has 15 amino acids. Germline V gives CDR1 MDHEN, CDR2 SYDVKM. The CDR3 spells CASGPGTGVFQPQHF. DNA of the CDR3: TGTGCCAGCGGGCCCGGGACAGGGGTTTTTCAGCCCCAGCATTTT. Full variable domain (outside the CDR3, taken from reference TRBV28 and TRBJ1-5): DVKVTQSSRYLVKRTGEKVFLECVQDMDHENMFWYRQDPGLGLRLIYFSYDVKMKEKGDIPEGYSVSREKKERFSLILESASTNQTSMYLCASGPGTGVFQPQHFGDGTRLSIL.

The chain uses TRBV5-1 and TRBJ1-6; D gene ambiguous. Germline V gene lookup returns CDR1 SGHRS and CDR2 YFSETQ. The length of the CDR3 is 14 residues. V lost 0 bases and J lost 9, with 10 bases in between. CDR3 nucleotides: TGCGCCAGCAGCTTGGACCTAGGGAGTTCACCCCTCCACTTT. It encodes CASSLDLGSSPLHF.

The rearrangement links TRBV25-1 to TRBJ1-2, with a weak D call TRBD1 (5 bases). The germline CDR1 and CDR2 sequences are MGHDK and SYGVNS. Trimming left V 4 bases short and J 5 bases short, with 17 bases between. The CDR3 has 15 amino acids. The CDR3 protein is CASSGGTARGYGYTF. The CDR3 DNA is TGTGCCAGCAGTGGTGGGACGGCCCGCGGGTATGGCTACACCTTC.